Included here is one T cell receptor beta chain sequence, with context. The data were taken from a study of blood T cells in healthy people across ages. PCR was performed a second time for roughly 6 to 12 cycles using a sample-barcoded 5' primer and a J-beta primer mix. TCRdb reprocessed the 5' RACE reads via MiXCR and lists one record per CDR3 protein. The sample carries roughly 800,000 distinct CDR3 sequences, more than 45% recorded once. Sequenced: blood. This receptor was obtained from a man aged 25-40 years in good health.

CDR3 protein: CSARVPGDEQFF. The CDR3 nucleotides read TGCAGTGCTAGAGTTCCAGGAGATGAGCAGTTCTTC. The chain joins TRBV20-1 to TRBJ2-1; the D is unclear. Germline CDR1 DFQATT, CDR2 SNEGSKA (reference sequence). V lost 1 base, J lost 8 bases, and 9 bases lay in between. This CDR3 has 12 residues.